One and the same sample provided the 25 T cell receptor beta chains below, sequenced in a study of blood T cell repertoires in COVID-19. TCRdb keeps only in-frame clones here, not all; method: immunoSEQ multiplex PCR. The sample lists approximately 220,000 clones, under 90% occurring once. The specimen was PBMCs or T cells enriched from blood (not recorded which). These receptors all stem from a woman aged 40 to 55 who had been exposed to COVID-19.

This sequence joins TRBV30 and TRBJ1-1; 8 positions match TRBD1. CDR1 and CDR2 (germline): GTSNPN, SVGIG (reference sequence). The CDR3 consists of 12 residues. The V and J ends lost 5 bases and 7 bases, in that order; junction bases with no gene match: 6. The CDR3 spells CAWGPTGGEAFF. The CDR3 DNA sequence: TGTGCCTGGGGGCCAACAGGGGGTGAAGCTTTCTTT.

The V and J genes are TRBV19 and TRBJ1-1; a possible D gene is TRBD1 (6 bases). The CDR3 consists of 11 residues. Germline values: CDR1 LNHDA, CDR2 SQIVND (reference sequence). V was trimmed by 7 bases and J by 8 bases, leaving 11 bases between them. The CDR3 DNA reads TGTGCCAGTAACACAGGGATGGAAGCTTTCTTT. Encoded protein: CASNTGMEAFF.

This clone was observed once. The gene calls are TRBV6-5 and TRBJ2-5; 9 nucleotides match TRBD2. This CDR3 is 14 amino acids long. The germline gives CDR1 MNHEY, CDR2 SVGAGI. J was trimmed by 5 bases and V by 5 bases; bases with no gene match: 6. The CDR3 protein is CASSSGGQPETQYF. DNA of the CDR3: TGTGCCAGCAGTAGCGGGGGGCAGCCGGAGACCCAGTACTTC.

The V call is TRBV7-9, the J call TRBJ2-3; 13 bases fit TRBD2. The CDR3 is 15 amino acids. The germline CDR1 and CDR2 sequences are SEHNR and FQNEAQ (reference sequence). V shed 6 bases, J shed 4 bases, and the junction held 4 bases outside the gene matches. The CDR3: CASRGLAGVADTQYF. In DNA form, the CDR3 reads TGTGCCAGCAGAGGACTAGCGGGGGTTGCAGATACGCAGTATTTT.

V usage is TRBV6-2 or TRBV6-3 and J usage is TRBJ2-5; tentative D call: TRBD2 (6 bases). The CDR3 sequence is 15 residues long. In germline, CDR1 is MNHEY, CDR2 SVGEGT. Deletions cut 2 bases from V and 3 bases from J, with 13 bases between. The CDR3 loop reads CASSYGGTPEETQYF. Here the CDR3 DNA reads TGTGCCAGCAGTTACGGGGGGACCCCAGAAGAGACCCAGTACTTC.

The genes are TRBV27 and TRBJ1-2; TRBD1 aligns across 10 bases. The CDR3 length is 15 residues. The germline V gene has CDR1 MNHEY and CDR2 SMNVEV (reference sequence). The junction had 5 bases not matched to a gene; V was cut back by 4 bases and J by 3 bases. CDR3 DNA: TGTGCCAGCAGTTCGGACAGGGGGGCCTACTATGGCTACACCTTC. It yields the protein CASSSDRGAYYGYTF.

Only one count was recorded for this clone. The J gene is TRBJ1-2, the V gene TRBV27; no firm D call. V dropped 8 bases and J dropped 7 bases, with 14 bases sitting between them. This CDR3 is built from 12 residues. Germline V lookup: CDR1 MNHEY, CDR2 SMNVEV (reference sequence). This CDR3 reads CASGQRFGGYTF. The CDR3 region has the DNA TGTGCCAGCGGGCAGAGATTCGGTGGCTACACCTTC.

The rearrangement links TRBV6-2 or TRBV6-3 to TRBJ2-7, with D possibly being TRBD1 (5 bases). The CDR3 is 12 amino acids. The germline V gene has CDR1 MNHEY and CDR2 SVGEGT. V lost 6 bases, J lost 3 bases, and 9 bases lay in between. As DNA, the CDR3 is TGTGCCAGCAGCTCCGACAGCTACGAGCAGTACTTC. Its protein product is CASSSDSYEQYF.

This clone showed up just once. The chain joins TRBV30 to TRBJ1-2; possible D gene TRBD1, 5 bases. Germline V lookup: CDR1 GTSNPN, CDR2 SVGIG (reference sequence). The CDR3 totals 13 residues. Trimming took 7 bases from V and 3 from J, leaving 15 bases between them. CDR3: CAFHTGGYYGYTF. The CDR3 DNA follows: TGTGCCTTTCATACGGGGGGGTACTATGGCTACACCTTC.

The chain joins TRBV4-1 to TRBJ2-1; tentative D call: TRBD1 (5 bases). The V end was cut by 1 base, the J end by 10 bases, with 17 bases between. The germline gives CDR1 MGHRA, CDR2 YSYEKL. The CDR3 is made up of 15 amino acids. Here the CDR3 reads CASSQVGARPSEQFF. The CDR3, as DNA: TGCGCCAGCAGCCAAGTTGGGGCTCGACCGAGCGAGCAGTTCTTC.

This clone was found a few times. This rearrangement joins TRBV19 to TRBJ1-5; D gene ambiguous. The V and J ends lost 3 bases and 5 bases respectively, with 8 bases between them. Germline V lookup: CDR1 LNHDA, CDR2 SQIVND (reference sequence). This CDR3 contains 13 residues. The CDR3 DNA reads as TGTGCCAGTAGTATTTCGGGAGATCAGCCCCAGCATTTT. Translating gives CASSISGDQPQHF.

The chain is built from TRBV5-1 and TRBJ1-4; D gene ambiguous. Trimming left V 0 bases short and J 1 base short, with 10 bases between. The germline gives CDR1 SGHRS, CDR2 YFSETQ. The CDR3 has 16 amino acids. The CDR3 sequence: CASSLGRGKTNEKLFF. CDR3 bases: TGCGCCAGCAGCTTGGGCAGAGGGAAAACTAATGAAAAACTGTTTTTT.

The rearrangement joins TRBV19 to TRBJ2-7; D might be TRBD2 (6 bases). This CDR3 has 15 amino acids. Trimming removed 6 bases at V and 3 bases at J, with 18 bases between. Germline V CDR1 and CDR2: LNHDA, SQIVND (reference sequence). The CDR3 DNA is TGTGCCAGTAGGTCCTTGGGGGGAGAAGTCTACGAGCAGTACTTC. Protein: CASRSLGGEVYEQYF.

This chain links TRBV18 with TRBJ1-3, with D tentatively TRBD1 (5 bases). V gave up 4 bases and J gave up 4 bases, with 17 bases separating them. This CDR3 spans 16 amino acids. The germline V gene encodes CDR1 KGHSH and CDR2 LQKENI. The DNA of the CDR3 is TGTGCCAGCTCACTCGGGACGGCGGGGCTCGGAAACACCATATATTTT. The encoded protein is CASSLGTAGLGNTIYF.

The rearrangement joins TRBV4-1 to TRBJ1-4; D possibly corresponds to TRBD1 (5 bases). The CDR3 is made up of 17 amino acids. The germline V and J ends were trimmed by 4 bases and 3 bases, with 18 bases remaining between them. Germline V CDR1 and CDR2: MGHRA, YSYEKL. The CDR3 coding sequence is TGCGCCAGCAGCCCGCCGGAGGGGCTGGGGTCTAATGAAAAACTGTTTTTT. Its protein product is CASSPPEGLGSNEKLFF.

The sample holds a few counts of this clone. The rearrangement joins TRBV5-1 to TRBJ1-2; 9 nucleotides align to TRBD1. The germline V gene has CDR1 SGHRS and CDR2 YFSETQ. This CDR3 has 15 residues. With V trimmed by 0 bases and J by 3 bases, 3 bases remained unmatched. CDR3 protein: CASSLGTGVDYGYTF. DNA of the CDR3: TGCGCCAGCAGCTTGGGGACAGGGGTCGACTATGGCTACACCTTC.

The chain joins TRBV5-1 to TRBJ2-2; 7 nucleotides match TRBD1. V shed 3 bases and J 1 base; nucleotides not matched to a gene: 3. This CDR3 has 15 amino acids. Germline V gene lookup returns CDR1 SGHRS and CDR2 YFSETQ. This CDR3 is CASSSGTVNTGELFF. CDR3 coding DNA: TGCGCCAGCAGCTCCGGGACAGTGAACACCGGGGAGCTGTTTTTT.

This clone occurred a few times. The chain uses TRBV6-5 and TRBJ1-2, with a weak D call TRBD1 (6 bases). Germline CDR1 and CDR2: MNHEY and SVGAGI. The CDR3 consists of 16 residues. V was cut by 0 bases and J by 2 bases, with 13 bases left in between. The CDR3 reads CASSYSTAGANYGYTF. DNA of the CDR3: TGTGCCAGCAGTTACTCGACGGCAGGGGCCAACTATGGCTACACCTTC.

The CDR3 region is CASSQGSGWNGYTF. The CDR3 DNA sequence: TGTGCCAGCAGCCAAGGTTCAGGGTGGAATGGCTACACCTTC. V usage is TRBV3-1 (or the pseudogene TRBV3-2) and J usage is TRBJ1-2; D is possibly TRBD1 (5 bases). Germline V CDR1 and CDR2: LGHDT, YNNKEL (reference sequence). Between the trimmed V and J ends, which lost 1 base and 6 bases, there was a span of 12 bases. CDR3 length: 14 residues.

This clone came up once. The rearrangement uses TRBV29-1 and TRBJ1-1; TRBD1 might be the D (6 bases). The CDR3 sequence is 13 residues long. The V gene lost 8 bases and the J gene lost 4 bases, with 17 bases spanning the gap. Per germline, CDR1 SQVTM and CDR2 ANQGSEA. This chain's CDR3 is CSSSFRGGTEAFF. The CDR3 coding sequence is TGCAGCTCGTCATTTAGGGGGGGCACTGAAGCTTTCTTT. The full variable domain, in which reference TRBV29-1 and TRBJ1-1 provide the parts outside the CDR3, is SAVISQKPSRDICQRGTSLTIQCQVDSQVTMMFWYRQQPGQSLTLIATANQGSEATYESGFVIDKFPISRPNLTFSTLTVSNMSPEDSSIYLCSSSFRGGTEAFFGQGTRLTVV.

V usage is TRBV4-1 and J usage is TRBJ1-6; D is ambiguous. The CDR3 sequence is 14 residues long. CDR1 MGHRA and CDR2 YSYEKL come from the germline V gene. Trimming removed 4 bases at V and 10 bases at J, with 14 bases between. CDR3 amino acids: CASSRDSGSSPLHF. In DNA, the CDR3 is TGCGCCAGCAGCCGAGACTCGGGGTCCTCACCCCTCCACTTT.

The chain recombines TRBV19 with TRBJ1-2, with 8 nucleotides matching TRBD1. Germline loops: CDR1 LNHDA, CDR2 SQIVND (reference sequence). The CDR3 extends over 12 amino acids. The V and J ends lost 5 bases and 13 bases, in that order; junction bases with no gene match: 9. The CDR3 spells CASSFGTGVITF. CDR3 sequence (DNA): TGTGCCAGTAGTTTTGGGACAGGAGTGATCACCTTC.

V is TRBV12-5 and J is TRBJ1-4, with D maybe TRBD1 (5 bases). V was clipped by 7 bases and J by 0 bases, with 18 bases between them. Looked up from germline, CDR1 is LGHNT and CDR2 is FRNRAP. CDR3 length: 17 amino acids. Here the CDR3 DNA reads TGTGCTAGTGCCCCCAGGGAGGGAACGGCAACTAATGAAAAACTGTTTTTT. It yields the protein CASAPREGTATNEKLFF.

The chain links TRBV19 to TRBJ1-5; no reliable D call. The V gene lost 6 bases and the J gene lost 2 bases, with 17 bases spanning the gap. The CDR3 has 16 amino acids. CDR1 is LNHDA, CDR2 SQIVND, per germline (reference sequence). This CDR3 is CASSEIFLSGNQPQHF. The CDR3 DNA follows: TGTGCCAGTAGCGAGATTTTCTTAAGCGGCAATCAGCCCCAGCATTTT. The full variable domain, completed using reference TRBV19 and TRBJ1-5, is DGGITQSPKYLFRKEGQNVTLSCEQNLNHDAMYWYRQDPGQGLRLIYYSQIVNDFQKGDIAEGYSVSREKKESFPLTVTSAQKNPTAFYLCASSEIFLSGNQPQHFGDGTRLSIL.

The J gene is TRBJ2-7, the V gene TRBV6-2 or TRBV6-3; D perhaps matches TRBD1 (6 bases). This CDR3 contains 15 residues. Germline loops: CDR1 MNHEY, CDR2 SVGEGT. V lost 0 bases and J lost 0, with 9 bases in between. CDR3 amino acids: CASSYSSDSSYEQYF. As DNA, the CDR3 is TGTGCCAGCAGTTACTCGTCGGACAGCTCCTACGAGCAGTACTTC.